The present T cell receptor (beta chain) was sequenced within a study of memory CD4+ T cells and cytomegalovirus serostatus. Study-level information: This sample comes from healthy Belgian adults, fewer than 10 CMV seropositive, around 26 seronegative.

To note about this clone: The antigen is undetermined.

Whole-study findings and limits: Of 164 reported CMV TCRbeta sequences, under 80 were found in memory CD4+ repertoires.

Per the study methods: Out-of-frame sequences were removed, leaving around 2,000,000 distinct TCRbeta sequences. Method: immunoSEQ multiplex PCR; TCRdb's copy keeps in-frame clones and lacks some. The V and J calls and clone size come from that table; D and trimming were worked out from the DNA. The sample contains about 56,000 clones, about 80% of which appear only once. Single viable CD3+CD4+CD8-CD45RO+ cells were sorted as the memory CD4+ T cells. Germline V gene lookup returns CDR1 SEHNR and CDR2 FQNEAQ (reference sequence). The V and J ends lost 0 bases and 5 bases respectively, with 10 bases between them. The CDR3 spans 14 residues.

The receptor was isolated from an adult in good health and CMV-seropositive. The chain employs TRBV7-9 and TRBJ2-5; D unclear. Specimen: memory CD4+ T cells from blood. The chain's CDR3 is CASSLAARWETQYF. CDR3 DNA sequence: TGTGCCAGCAGCTTAGCGGCACGTTGGGAGACCCAGTACTTC.